Listed here are 8 T cell receptor beta chains from one sample, sequenced in a study of shared clonotypes between healthy human individuals. The assay was immunoSEQ multiplex PCR, and TCRdb's table has in-frame clones only and misses some. The sample yields about 470,000 clones, about four fifths seen once. Material for sequencing was PBMCs. These receptor sequences come from a woman aged 35 to 49 in good health. Some clones in this sample may be carry-over from other donors' samples.

In the case of this clone: Other DNA sequences from this sample encode an identical CDR3 as well. The chain carries TRBV5-1 and TRBJ2-7; 8 bases fit TRBD1. The length of the CDR3 is 12 residues. CDR1 and CDR2 (germline): SGHRS, YFSETQ. V lost 4 bases to trimming and J lost 6 bases; unmatched junction nucleotides: 3. CDR3 DNA: TGCGCCAGCAGCCTACAGGGGGTCGAGCAGTACTTC. Translated, it gives CASSLQGVEQYF.

In regard to this clone: Mismatch with germline at one junction end may stem from a read error. This chain joins TRBV2 and TRBJ1-3; 8 nucleotides align to TRBD1. CDR1 and CDR2 from the germline V gene are SNHLY and FYNNEI. The CDR3 sequence is 12 residues long. The CDR3 is CASGDRGDTIYF. The CDR3 nucleotides are TGTGCCAGCGGTGACAGGGGTGACACCATATATTTT.

The chain uses TRBV11-2 and TRBJ2-1; no clear D. Deletions cut 3 bases from V and 6 bases from J, with 15 bases between. The CDR3 covers 15 residues. Per the germline V gene, CDR1 is SGHAT and CDR2 is FQNNGV. DNA for the CDR3: TGTGCCAGCAGCTTCTCGGTGCCGTCTGGCAATGAGCAGTTCTTC. It is translated as CASSFSVPSGNEQFF.

This chain uses TRBV4-3 with TRBJ1-4; tentative D call: TRBD1 (5 bases). This CDR3 region has 16 residues. V was trimmed by 0 bases and J by 0 bases, leaving 8 bases between them. Germline V CDR1 and CDR2: LGHNA, YSLEER. CDR3 residues: CASSQDPRATNEKLFF. The CDR3 nucleotides read TGCGCCAGCAGCCAAGATCCCAGGGCAACTAATGAAAAACTGTTTTTT.

The chain recombines TRBV7-2 with TRBJ2-4, with D maybe TRBD1 (6 bases). Germline V gives CDR1 SGHTA, CDR2 FQGNSA. The CDR3 is 16 residues long. V was shortened by 5 bases and J by 2 bases, with 16 bases between the two germline ends. In nucleotides, the CDR3 is TGTGCCAGCAGCCGTTTGCAGGGGTCCTCCAAAAACATTCAGTACTTC. Translation: CASSRLQGSSKNIQYF.

The V call is TRBV28, the J call TRBJ1-2; unclear D gene. V lost 3 bases, J lost 8 bases, and 10 bases lay in between. Germline loops: CDR1 MDHEN, CDR2 SYDVKM. The CDR3 covers 12 residues. This chain's CDR3 is CASSLAGSGYTF. In DNA, the CDR3 is TGTGCCAGCAGTTTGGCGGGTTCGGGCTACACCTTC.

This chain links TRBV18 with TRBJ2-2; no definite D call. Germline values: CDR1 KGHSH, CDR2 LQKENI. The CDR3 is 16 residues long. Trimming cost V 4 bases and J 1 base, with 13 bases left between them. For the CDR3, the DNA is TGTGCCAGCTCACTTTCTGACCCGGGGAACACCGGGGAGCTGTTTTTT. Translation gives CASSLSDPGNTGELFF. Drawing the rest from reference TRBV18 and TRBJ2-2, the complete variable domain is NAGVMQNPRHLVRRRGQEARLRCSPMKGHSHVYWYRQLPEEGLKFMVYLQKENIIDESGMPKERFSAEFPKEGPSILRIQQVVRGDSAAYFCASSLSDPGNTGELFFGEGSRLTVL.

V usage is TRBV28 and J usage is TRBJ1-1, with D possibly being TRBD1 (5 bases). Germline CDR1 MDHEN, CDR2 SYDVKM. The CDR3 runs to 12 residues. V was pared by 6 bases and J by 8 bases, with 13 bases between. The CDR3 nucleotides read TGTGCCAGCAGCGGATGGGGGAAGGAAGCTTTCTTT. Amino acids: CASSGWGKEAFF.